The rows below give T cell receptor beta chains drawn from one sample of a study of OX40 agonist ivuxolimab in advanced cancers. Generated by immunoSEQ multiplex PCR, the TCRdb table keeps only in-frame clones and is missing some. The repertoire holds some 48,000 clones, 81% seen once, with more than 5.5% in the top ten. Sequenced material: CD4+ or CD8+ T cells sorted from blood, taken in a trial of the OX40 agonist ivuxolimab. The source of these receptors is an adult with an advanced solid tumor such as melanoma, head and neck, liver or kidney cancer. The CDR3 runs from the conserved cysteine through the conserved F or W. D genes are given only for firm matches. The size entry is marked missing in some rows and otherwise reads once, few, many or a size class.

. TRBD1 TRBJ1-1 TRBV6-1 TGTGCCAGCAGTGAGACAGGGAGCACTGAAGCTTTCTTT CASSETGSTEAFF
few . TRBJ1-1 TRBV2 TGTGCCAGCAGTGGTCGACAGCAGACCACTGAAGCTTTCTTT CASSGRQQTTEAFF
once TRBD2 TRBJ2-5 TRBV7-9 TGTGCCAGCAGCTTAGGCTCGGGAGGGCCCTCGGAGGAGACCCAGTACTTC CASSLGSGGPSEETQYF
few . TRBJ1-1 TRBV28 TGTGCCAGCGCCGACAGGAGGAACACTGAAGCTTTCTTT CASADRRNTEAFF
. . TRBJ2-1 TRBV4-1 TGCGCCAGCAGCCAACTAGGAGTGGGTACTGGGTTCTTC CASSQLGVGTGFF
. . TRBJ2-2 TRBV6-5 TGTGCCGCTGGTGGAGGGACCGGGGAGCTGTTTTTT CAAGGGTGELFF
. TRBD1 TRBJ2-1 TRBV6-9 TGTGCCAGCAGTTACGAGACAGGGACGACGAATGAGCAGTTCTTC CASSYETGTTNEQFF
. . TRBJ2-2 TRBV2 TGTGCCAGCATCCCACGGTACTCCAATACGAACACCGGGGAGCTGTTTTTT CASIPRYSNTNTGELFF
. . TRBJ1-2 TRBV5-2 TGTGCCAGCAGCCCCCGACAGGGAGTCGACTATGGCTACACCTTC CASSPRQGVDYGYTF
. . TRBJ2-2 TRBV7-7 TGTGCCAGCAGCCCCATAATCGAAAACACCGGGGAGCTGTTTTTT CASSPIIENTGELFF
once . TRBJ2-5 TRBV25-1 TGTGCCAGCAGTGAACCACGGCAGGGTAAAGAGACCCAGTACTTC CASSEPRQGKETQYF
. TRBD2 TRBJ2-7 TRBV10-3 TGTGCCATCAGTGAGTGGGGGAGGGGCGGGTTACAATTCGAGCAGTACTTC CAISEWGRGGLQFEQYF
. . TRBJ2-7 TRBV1 TGCACCCAGTGGCGGGCGTCCTACGAGCAGTACTTC CTQWRASYEQYF
. . TRBJ1-5 TRBV7-2 TGTGCCAGCAGCTTAGCCGAGGAGCGGCCCCAGCATTTT CASSLAEERPQHF
. TRBD2 TRBJ2-7 TRBV4-3 TGCGCCAGCAGCCCCCTAGCGGGAGTCGGATACGAGCAGTACTTC CASSPLAGVGYEQYF
. . TRBJ2-3 TRBV7-8 TGTGCCAGCAGCTTAATGGGCAGGGGAGACACAGATACGCAGTATTTT CASSLMGRGDTDTQYF
few . TRBJ2-1 TRBV7-2 TGTGCCAGCAGCTTTTTGAGGTTGAATGAGCAGTTCTTC CASSFLRLNEQFF
. . TRBJ2-5 TRBV5-6 TGTGCCAGCAGCTTGGCTGGGGACCAAGAGACCCAGTACTTC CASSLAGDQETQYF
. TRBD2 TRBJ2-6 TRBV9 TGTGCCAGCAGCGTAGGTCTAGCGGGTTCTTCAGGGGCCAACGTCCTGACTTTC CASSVGLAGSSGANVLTF
once . TRBJ1-2 TRBV6-1 TGTGCCAGCAGTGAATGGGCCCCGGAAGGGTCAAATGGCTACACCTTC CASSEWAPEGSNGYTF
. TRBD1 TRBJ2-4 TRBV10-2 TGCGCCAGCAGTGACTGGACAGGGTTAGTAGACATTCAGTACTTC CASSDWTGLVDIQYF
. TRBD2 TRBJ2-1 TRBV6-1 TGTGCCAGCAGTCCTAGCGGGAGCTACAATGAGCAGTTCTTC CASSPSGSYNEQFF
. . TRBJ1-2 TRBV28 TGTGCCACAGTGGGGGGGTGGGATGGCTACACCTTC CATVGGWDGYTF
. . TRBJ1-3 TRBV10-1 TGCGCCCCCAGGGCCAGCAGCTACTCTGGAAACACCATATATTTT CAPRASSYSGNTIYF
once . TRBJ1-1 TRBV30 TGTGCCTGGCAAACGGAGTTGAACACTGAAGCTTTCTTT CAWQTELNTEAFF
. . TRBJ1-6 TRBV19 TGTGCCAGTAGTATAGAAAGAGGTTCACCCCTCCACTTT CASSIERGSPLHF
. . TRBJ1-1 TRBV7-8 TGTGCCAGCAGGCCCCCCCTCCGGAGTCAAAGGGCTGAAGCTTTCTTT CASRPPLRSQRAEAFF
once TRBD1 TRBJ1-5 TRBV4-1 TGCGCCAGCAGCCAAGAAGGGACAGGGGGCTATCAGCCCCAGCATTTT CASSQEGTGGYQPQHF
. . TRBJ2-6 TRBV7-9 TGTGCCAGCAGCTTAGCGTGGGCGAACGGGGCCAACGTCCTGACTTTC CASSLAWANGANVLTF
. . TRBJ1-1 TRBV7-9 TGTGCCAGCAGCCCCCCGGGGGTGAGCACTGAAGCTTTCTTT CASSPPGVSTEAFF
medium-sized . TRBJ2-1 TRBV7-9 TGTGCCAGCAGCTACGGGCTAGCGATGGAAAATGAGCAGTTCTTC CASSYGLAMENEQFF
. . TRBJ2-5 TRBV19 TGTGCCAGTAGCTTTGACTTCCAAGAGACCCAGTACTTC CASSFDFQETQYF
. . TRBJ2-6 TRBV5-8 TGTGCCAGCAGGTCCTCTGGGGCCAACGTCCTGACTTTC CASRSSGANVLTF
. TRBD2 TRBJ2-7 TRBV19 TGTGCCAGTAGGAGCGGCGGGGGGTCCTACGAGCAGTACTTC CASRSGGGSYEQYF
. TRBD1 TRBJ2-1 TRBV10-3 TGTGCCATCAGGGGGTCCCCATGGGGGACAGGGAAAAAGGACAATGAGCAGTTCTTC CAIRGSPWGTGKKDNEQFF
. . TRBJ1-4 TRBV7-6 TGTGCCAGCAGCAACTCAGGGGTAGGGGAAAAACTGTTTTTT CASSNSGVGEKLFF
. TRBD1 TRBJ2-2 TRBV18 TGTGCCAGCTCACCACCAGAGGGGGCGTCCACCGGGGAGCTGTTTTTT CASSPPEGASTGELFF
. . TRBJ1-6 TRBV5-5 TGTGCCAGCAGCTTGGTTGTCTATAATTCACCCCTCCACTTT CASSLVVYNSPLHF
few . TRBJ2-1 TRBV4-2 TGTGCCAGCAGCCAAAGTGGGCTAGTCCCGGAGTTCTTC CASSQSGLVPEFF
. TRBD2 TRBJ2-3 TRBV5-6 TGTGCCAGCAGCTTGGGACTAGCGGGGACAGATACGCAGTATTTT CASSLGLAGTDTQYF
. TRBD1 TRBJ1-5 TRBV9 TGTGCCAGCAGCGGGACAGGGGAAGAGCCCCAGCATTTT CASSGTGEEPQHF
. . TRBJ2-7 TRBV6-1 TGTGCCAGCACTACCGACCGAGGCTCCTACGAGCAGTACTTC CASTTDRGSYEQYF
. . TRBJ2-1 TRBV19 TGTGCCAGTAGTATAGGTGGGAGAAGAAATGAGCAGTTCTTC CASSIGGRRNEQFF
. . TRBJ2-1 TRBV9 TGTGCCAGCGGCGATTACAATGAGCAGTTCTTC CASGDYNEQFF
. . TRBJ2-5 TRBV7-2 TGTGCCAGCAGCTCAATGGAGGGGGGAACCCAGTACTTC CASSSMEGGTQYF
. . TRBJ1-3 TRBV6-6 TGTGCCAGCAGTTACTGGCAGGGGTTTGGAAACACCATATATTTT CASSYWQGFGNTIYF
. . TRBJ1-2 TRBV15 TGTGCCACCAGCAGAGATCGTGGGTGGCAGGGCAACTATGGCTACACCTTC CATSRDRGWQGNYGYTF
few . TRBJ1-1 TRBV7-9 TGTGCCAGCAGCCAGGGAGGGTCCACCGGGACTGAAGCTTTCTTT CASSQGGSTGTEAFF
. TRBD2 TRBJ2-7 TRBV5-4 TGTGCCAGCAGCTTAGGGCTAGCGGGAGTTTACGGGCAGTACTTC CASSLGLAGVYGQYF
. . TRBJ2-1 TRBV6-6 TGTGCCAGCAGAACCGAACTCGGGTTGAAAAATGAGCAGTTCTTC CASRTELGLKNEQFF
. . TRBJ1-1 TRBV10-1 TGCGCCAGCAGTCAAGACAGCTACACTGAAGCTTTCTTT CASSQDSYTEAFF
. . TRBJ2-3 TRBV9 TGTGCCAGCAGCGTAGACTGGACAGATACGCAGTATTTT CASSVDWTDTQYF
. . TRBJ2-5 TRBV7-8 TGTGCCAGCAGAGGGACTGAAGGTCGTTTCGAGACCCAGTACTTC CASRGTEGRFETQYF
. TRBD1 TRBJ1-5 TRBV15 TGTGCCACCAGCAGAGACCCCGGACAGGGTAGAAATCAGCCCCAGCATTTT CATSRDPGQGRNQPQHF
few . TRBJ1-1 TRBV19 TGTGCCAGTAACTTTCAAGGGGACACTGAAGCTTTCTTT CASNFQGDTEAFF